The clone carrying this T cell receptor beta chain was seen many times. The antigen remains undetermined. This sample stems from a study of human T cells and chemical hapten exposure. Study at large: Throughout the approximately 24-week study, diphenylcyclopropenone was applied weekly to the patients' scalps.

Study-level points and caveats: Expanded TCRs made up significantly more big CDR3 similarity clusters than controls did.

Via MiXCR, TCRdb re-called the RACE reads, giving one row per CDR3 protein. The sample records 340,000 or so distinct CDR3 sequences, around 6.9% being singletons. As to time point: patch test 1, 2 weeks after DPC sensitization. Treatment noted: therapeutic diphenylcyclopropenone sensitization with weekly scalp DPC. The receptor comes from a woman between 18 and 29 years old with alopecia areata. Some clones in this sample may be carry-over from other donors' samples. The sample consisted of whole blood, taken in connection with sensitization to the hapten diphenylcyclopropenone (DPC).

The CDR3 DNA reads TGCAGCGTTGGAACAGGGTTTCAGCCCCAGCATTTT. Its translation is CSVGTGFQPQHF. The chain has TRBV29-1 and TRBJ1-5; TRBD1 is a possible D gene (6 bases). Germline CDR1 reads SQVTM; CDR2 reads ANQGSEA. The V end was cut by 4 bases, the J end by 6 bases, with 10 bases between. The CDR3 has 12 amino acids.